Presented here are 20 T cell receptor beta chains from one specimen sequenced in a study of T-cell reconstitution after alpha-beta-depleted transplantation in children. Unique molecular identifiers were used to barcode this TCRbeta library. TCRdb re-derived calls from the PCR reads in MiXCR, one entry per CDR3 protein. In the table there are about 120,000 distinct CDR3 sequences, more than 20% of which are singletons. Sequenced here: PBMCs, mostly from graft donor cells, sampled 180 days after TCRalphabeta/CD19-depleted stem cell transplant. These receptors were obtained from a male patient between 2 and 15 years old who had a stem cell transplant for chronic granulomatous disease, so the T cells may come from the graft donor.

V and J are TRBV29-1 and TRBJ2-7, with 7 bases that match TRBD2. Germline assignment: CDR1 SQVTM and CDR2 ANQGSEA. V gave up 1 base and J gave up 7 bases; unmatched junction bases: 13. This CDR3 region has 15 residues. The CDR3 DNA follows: TGCAGCGTTGAAGGGCAAGCGGGGTTGGGTCGGGAGCAGTACTTC. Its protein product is CSVEGQAGLGREQYF.

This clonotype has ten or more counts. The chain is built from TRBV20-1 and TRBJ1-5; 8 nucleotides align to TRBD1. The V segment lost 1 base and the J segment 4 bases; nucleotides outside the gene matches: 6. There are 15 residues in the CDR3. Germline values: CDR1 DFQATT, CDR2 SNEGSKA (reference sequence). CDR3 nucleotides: TGCAGTGCTAGAGCCGGGACAGGCCTAAATCAGCCCCAGCATTTT. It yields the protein CSARAGTGLNQPQHF.

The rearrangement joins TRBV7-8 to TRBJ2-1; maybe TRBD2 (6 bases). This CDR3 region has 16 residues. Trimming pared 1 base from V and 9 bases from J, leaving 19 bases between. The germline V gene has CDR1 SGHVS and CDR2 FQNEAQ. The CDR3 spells CASSLVARGINGEQFF. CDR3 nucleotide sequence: TGTGCCAGCAGCTTAGTAGCTCGCGGGATAAATGGTGAGCAGTTCTTC.

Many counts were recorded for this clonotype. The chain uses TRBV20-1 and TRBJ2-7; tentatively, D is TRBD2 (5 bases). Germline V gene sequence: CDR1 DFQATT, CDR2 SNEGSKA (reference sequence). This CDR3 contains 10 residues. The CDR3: CRRDSYEQYF. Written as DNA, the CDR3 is TGCAGGAGGGACTCCTACGAGCAGTACTTC.

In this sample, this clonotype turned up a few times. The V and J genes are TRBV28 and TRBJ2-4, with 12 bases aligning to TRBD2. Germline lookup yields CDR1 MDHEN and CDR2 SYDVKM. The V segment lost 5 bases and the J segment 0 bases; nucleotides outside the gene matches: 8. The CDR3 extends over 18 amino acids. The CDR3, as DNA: TGTGCCAGCAGTCTCCCACTAGCGGGAGGAGGAGCCAAAAACATTCAGTACTTC. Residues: CASSLPLAGGGAKNIQYF.

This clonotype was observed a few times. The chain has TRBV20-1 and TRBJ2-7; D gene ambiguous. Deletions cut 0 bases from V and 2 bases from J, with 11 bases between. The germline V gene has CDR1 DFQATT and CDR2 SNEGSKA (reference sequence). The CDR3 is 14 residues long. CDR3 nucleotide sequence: TGCAGTGCTAGAGACGGAATCCCGACCTACGAGCAGTACTTC. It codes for CSARDGIPTYEQYF.

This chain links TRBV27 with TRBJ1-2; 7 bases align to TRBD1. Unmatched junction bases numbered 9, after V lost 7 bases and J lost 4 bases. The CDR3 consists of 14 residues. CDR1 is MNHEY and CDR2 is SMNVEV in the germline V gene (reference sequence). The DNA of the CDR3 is TGTGCCAGCACTCGATCCGGGACAGCCTATGGCTACACCTTC. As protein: CASTRSGTAYGYTF.

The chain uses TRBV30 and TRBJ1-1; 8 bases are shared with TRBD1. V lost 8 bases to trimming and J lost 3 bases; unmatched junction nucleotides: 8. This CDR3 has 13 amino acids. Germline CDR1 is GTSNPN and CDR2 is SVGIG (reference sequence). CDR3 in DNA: TGTGCCACCTCAGGGGGCGAAGACACTGAAGCTTTCTTT. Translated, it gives CATSGGEDTEAFF.

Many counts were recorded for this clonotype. The CDR3 coding sequence is TGCAGTGCTAGCGGGGATAGCACAGATACGCAGTATTTT. It yields the protein CSASGDSTDTQYF. The chain combines TRBV20-1 with TRBJ2-3; TRBD2 might be the D (5 bases). V was pared by 3 bases and J by 0 bases, with 7 bases between. Per the germline V gene, CDR1 is DFQATT and CDR2 is SNEGSKA (reference sequence). The CDR3 is made up of 13 amino acids.

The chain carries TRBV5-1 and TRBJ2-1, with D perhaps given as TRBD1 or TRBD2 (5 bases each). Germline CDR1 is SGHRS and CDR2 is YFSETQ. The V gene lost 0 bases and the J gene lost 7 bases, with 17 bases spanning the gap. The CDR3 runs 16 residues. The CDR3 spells CASSLVVGTRGNEQFF. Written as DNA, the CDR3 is TGCGCCAGCAGCTTGGTGGTGGGTACTAGGGGAAATGAGCAGTTCTTC.

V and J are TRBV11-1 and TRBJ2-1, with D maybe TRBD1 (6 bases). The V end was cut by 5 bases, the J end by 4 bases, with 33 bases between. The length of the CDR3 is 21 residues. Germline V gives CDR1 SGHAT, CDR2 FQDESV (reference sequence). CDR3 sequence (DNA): TGTGCCAGCAGCAACTTCACCGGGACACTATTGAGCTCTACCTATTACAATGAGCAGTTCTTC. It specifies CASSNFTGTLLSSTYYNEQFF.

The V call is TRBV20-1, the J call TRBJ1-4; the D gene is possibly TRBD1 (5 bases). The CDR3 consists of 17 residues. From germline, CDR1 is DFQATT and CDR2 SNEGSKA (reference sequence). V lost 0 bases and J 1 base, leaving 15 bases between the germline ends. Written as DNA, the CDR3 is TGCAGTGCTAGAGATCTCCGGCGGGGGGGAACTAATGAAAAACTGTTTTTT. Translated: CSARDLRRGGTNEKLFF.

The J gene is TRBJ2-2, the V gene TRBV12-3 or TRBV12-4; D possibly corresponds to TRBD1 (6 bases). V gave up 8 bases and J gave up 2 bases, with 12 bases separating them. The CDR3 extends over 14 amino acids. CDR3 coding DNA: TGTGCCAGCCAGGGGCAAGGAAACACCGGGGAGCTGTTTTTT. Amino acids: CASQGQGNTGELFF.

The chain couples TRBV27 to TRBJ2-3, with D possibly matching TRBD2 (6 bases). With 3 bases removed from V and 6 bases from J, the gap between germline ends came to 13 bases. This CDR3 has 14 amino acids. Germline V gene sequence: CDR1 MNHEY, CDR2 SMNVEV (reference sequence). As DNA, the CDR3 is TGTGCCAGCAGTTTGCGGGGTTGGGGCGATACGCAGTATTTT. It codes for CASSLRGWGDTQYF.

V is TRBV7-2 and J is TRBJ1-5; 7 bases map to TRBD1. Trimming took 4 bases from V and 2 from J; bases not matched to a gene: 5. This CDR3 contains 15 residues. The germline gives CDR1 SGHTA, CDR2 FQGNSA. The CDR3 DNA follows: TGTGCCAGCAGCTCAGACAGGGTGGGCAATCAGCCCCAGCATTTT. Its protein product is CASSSDRVGNQPQHF.

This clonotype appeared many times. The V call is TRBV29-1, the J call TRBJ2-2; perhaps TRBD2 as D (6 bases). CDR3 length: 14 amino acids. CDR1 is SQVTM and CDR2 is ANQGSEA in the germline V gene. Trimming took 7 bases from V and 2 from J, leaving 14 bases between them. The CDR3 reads CSARSAGNTGELFF. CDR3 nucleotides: TGCAGCGCCCGGTCGGCGGGAAACACCGGGGAGCTGTTTTTT.

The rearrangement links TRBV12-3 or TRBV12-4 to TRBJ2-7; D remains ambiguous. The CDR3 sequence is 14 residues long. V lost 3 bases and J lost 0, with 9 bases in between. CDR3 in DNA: TGTGCCAGCAGTTTTCGAATACTCTCCTACGAGCAGTACTTC. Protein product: CASSFRILSYEQYF.

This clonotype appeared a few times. Written as DNA, the CDR3 is TGTGCCAGCAGCTTCGATGGTAGCGGGAGGGCCCGGTACAATGAGCAGTTCTTC. Residues: CASSFDGSGRARYNEQFF. This rearrangement joins TRBV7-6 to TRBJ2-1; 11 positions agree with TRBD2. This CDR3 region has 18 residues. Germline V lookup: CDR1 SGHVS, CDR2 FNYEAQ. J was trimmed by 4 bases and V by 3 bases; bases with no gene match: 11. Full variable domain (missing parts from reference TRBV7-6 and TRBJ2-1): GAGVSQSPRYKVTKRGQDVALRCDPISGHVSLYWYRQALGQGPEFLTYFNYEAQQDKSGLPNDRFSAERPEGSISTLTIQRTEQRDSAMYRCASSFDGSGRARYNEQFFGPGTRLTVL.

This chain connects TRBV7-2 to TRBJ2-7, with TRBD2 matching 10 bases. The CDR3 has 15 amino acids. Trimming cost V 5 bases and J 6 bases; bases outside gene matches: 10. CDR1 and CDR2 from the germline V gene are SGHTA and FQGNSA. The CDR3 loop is CASSPSLAGLFEQYF. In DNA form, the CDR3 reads TGTGCCAGCAGCCCTTCACTAGCGGGGTTGTTCGAGCAGTACTTC.

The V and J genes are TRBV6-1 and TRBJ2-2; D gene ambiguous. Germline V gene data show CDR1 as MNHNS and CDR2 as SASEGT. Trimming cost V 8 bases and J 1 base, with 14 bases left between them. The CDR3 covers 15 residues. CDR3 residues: CASQKHGGNTGELFF. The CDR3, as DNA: TGTGCCAGCCAGAAGCACGGCGGGAACACCGGGGAGCTGTTTTTT.